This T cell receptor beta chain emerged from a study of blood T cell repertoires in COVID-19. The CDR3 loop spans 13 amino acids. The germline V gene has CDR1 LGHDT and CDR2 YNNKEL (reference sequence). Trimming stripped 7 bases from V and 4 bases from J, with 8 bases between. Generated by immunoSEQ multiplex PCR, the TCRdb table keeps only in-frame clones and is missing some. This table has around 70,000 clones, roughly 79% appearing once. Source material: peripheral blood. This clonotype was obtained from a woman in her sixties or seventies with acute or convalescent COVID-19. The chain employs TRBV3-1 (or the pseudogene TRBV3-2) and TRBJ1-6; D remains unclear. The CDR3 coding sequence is TGTGCCAGCACCGGACTTTATAATTCACCCCTCCACTTT. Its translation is CASTGLYNSPLHF.